This T cell receptor beta chain emerged from a study of blood T cells in healthy people across ages (dated by TCRdb to between 2014 and 2017). Looking at the study overall: In model experiments, template switching captured roughly one uniquely barcoded TCR beta cDNA molecule for every two T cells. Age-related changes in TCR beta repertoire diversity were measured in the study by deep sequencing normalized with unique cDNA molecular identifiers. Four age groups were formed from the donors: young (average approximately 15 years), middle-aged (approximately 42), aged (approximately 60) and long-lived (more than 75). To avoid experimental bias, donors of different ages were distributed randomly across sequencing lanes. Using the same blood draw, the study looked at two additional independent replicas of 1 million unique cDNA reads for two donors, one aged 18 to 30 and the other aged 80 or older. What the research found in general, with its limitations: Bulk unsorted PBMC profiling prevented conclusive comparison of naive and antigen-experienced compartments. There was a strong correlation between observed TCR beta diversity and the percentage of naive T cells measured by flow cytometry. Total diversity estimates from one million sequenced T cells were considered lower bounds and underestimates. The long-lived group showed more naive CD4+ T cells, fewer expanded clones and increased TCR diversity than the aged group, suggesting age selection. The CMV infection status of donors was not known, potentially confounding age-related changes in expanded clonotypes. Observed TCR beta diversity per million T cells fell roughly linearly with age, and a significant reduction was already apparent by age approximately 40.

Library preparation used 5' RACE. TCRdb records Illumina HiSeq 2500 as the sequencer. A second PCR of about 6 to 12 cycles was run with a J-beta primer mix and a sample-barcoded 5' primer. A unique molecular identifier was introduced onto each TCR beta cDNA molecule by a template-switch 5' adaptor carrying 12 random nucleotides. Each sample yielded at least 2.5 million CDR3-containing paired-end reads. The Mint cDNA synthesis kit, primed by a TRBC-specific oligonucleotide, was used to synthesize first-strand cDNA from all RNA. All cDNA was treated with uracil-DNA glycosylase and then went through a first 18-cycle PCR with the universal primers M1SS and BC2_uni_R. Under the source paper's analysis protocol: For normalization, 1 million high-quality reads were randomly selected from each sample, with every read carrying a distinct molecular identifier. Reads sharing molecular identifiers were discarded rather than binned into consensus sequences. MiTCR, with a Q25 quality threshold and the strictest error-elimination algorithm, was used for CDR3 identification, clonotype clustering and error correction. A nonparametric unseen species model using Euler transformation provided a lower-bound estimate of total TCR beta diversity. In-frame beta chains were kept once TCRdb had trimmed the public reads at Q25 with fastp and called clones with MiXCR. Rows with a matching CDR3 protein are joined into one entry that keeps the most common DNA and genes. The authors' filters were not applied to this entry. This sample is represented by about 1.4 million distinct CDR3 sequences; almost 60% of them were singletons. The biggest ten clones account for 6.7% of the sample.

Concerning this clonotype itself: This receptor's antigen is unknown. No qualities accompany the bases; no much larger clone lies one base away.

The donors were around 39 Caucasian individuals from Russia, aged roughly 6 to 100 years, who were systemically healthy. About 9.8 milliliters of peripheral blood were drawn from each donor into EDTA-treated Vacutainer tubes. Ficoll-Paque density-gradient centrifugation was used to isolate PBMCs, with at least 6.5 million per sample. Trizol reagent was used to extract total RNA from PBMCs, with at least 5.5 micrograms per sample. The percentages of naive CD45RAhigh/CD27high T cells were determined by flow cytometry on a PBMC aliquot from every donor. The germline V gene sets CDR1 to SGHDN and CDR2 to FVKESK. The CDR3 sequence holds 17 residues, the cysteine and phenylalanine included. Just CDR3 DNA is preserved here, 51 bases in frame from base 1. Trimmed from V: 0 bases; trimmed from J: 3 bases; junction bases lacking a gene match: 10.

The receptor's source is a man between 18 and 35 years old in good health. Recombination joined TRBV14 with TRBJ1-2; 7 bases in between match TRBD1. Sequenced material: blood. Here the CDR3 is given as CASSQERQGDWDYGYTF. Read as DNA, the sequence is TGTGCCAGCAGCCAAGAGCGACAGGGAGATTGGGACTATGGCTACACCTTC.